The T cell receptor (beta chain) described here comes from a study of blood T cell repertoires in COVID-19 (dated by TCRdb to between 2020 and 2021). Broadly, across the study: Samples from collaborators originated in the United States, Italy and Spain and spanned both the acute and convalescent phases of COVID-19. A freely available public database, intended as a resource for researchers studying the immune response to SARS-CoV-2, is where the repertoires were released. A de-identified subject ID, COVID-19 status, age in years and sex were almost always included in the sample metadata. The material from the prospective study consisted of cDNA or gDNA derived from T cells, B-cell-depleted T cells, or PBMCs. Subjects who had been exposed to COVID-19, were actively infected with it, or had recovered from it provided the deeply sampled blood TCRbeta repertoires that made up the dataset. Samples were obtained from the ongoing ImmuneRACE study (first 160 participants) and from 1,254 subjects provided by 6 global collaborators. Where available, HLA class I and class II types were taken from metadata supplied by the sample provider and were not determined by assay-based typing.

At one collaborating source in Seattle, patients were enrolled during active infection and were followed longitudinally through the course of disease. Whole blood was collected in K2EDTA tubes by collaborating institutions according to the institutions' own protocols. Collaborator samples were shipped for TCRbeta analysis as frozen whole blood, isolated PBMCs, or DNA extracted from either sample type. The germline V gene (reference sequence) provides CDR1 SEHNR and CDR2 FQNEAQ. V sheds 8 bases and J sheds 4 bases, leaving 11 bases between their ends. From the cysteine up to the phenylalanine, the CDR3 has a length of 12 residues. This entry keeps only the CDR3 DNA: 36 bases, framed from base 1. The immunoSEQ Assay, a bias-controlled multiplex PCR, was used to amplify TCRbeta CDR3 regions from genomic DNA. On the authors' methods: Nucleated cell counts per sample were estimated from amplification of reference gene primers within the assay. To quantify the absolute abundance of each unique TCRbeta CDR3 rearrangement, sequence reads were collapsed and filtered. Productive Simpson clonality was computed per sample as the square root of Simpson's diversity index over productive rearrangements. TCRdb provides this immuneACCESS table in a form limited to in-frame rearrangements. Some clones are lacking; in checked studies, under half of them reflect an unresolved V gene, and why the rest are absent is not known. The V and J calls and clone size are taken from that table; D and trimming were inferred from the DNA. The sample table holds tens of thousands of clones, of which more than 70% were seen once. The leading ten clones occupy roughly 2.6% of the sample.

Concerning this clone: The antigen it recognizes is unknown. Base qualities are not at hand, and no much larger clone is one base apart.

On the study overall, not on this receptor specifically: How much clinical and demographic metadata was included differed by source and by participant, and the metadata was provided uncurated.

Sequencing input: peripheral blood. The V and J segments used are TRBV7-9 and TRBJ1-1, with TRBD1 tentatively as D gene (6 bases match). The receptor comes from a man between 45 and 60 years old with COVID-19, enrolled during active disease. The DNA sequence is TGTGCCAGCGGGGGCAGAAGCACTGAAGCTTTCTTT. It is translated as CASGGRSTEAFF.